Described below is a single T cell receptor (beta chain) sequence and its context. This receptor's antigen is unknown. Per-base qualities were not stored, and no clone one base away is much larger. The goal of deep resolution MiSeq sequencing was a depth between 1 in 1 million and 1 in 200,000 T cells, and coverage averaged 10x per clonotype. The immunoSEQ hsTCRB Kit was used to generate TCR beta libraries. The original pipeline was this. Data were analyzed with ImmunoSEQ Data Assistant and ImmunoSEQ Analyzer, with V, D and J genes assigned per IMGT definitions. Clonality, which ranges from 0 to 1, was calculated by subtracting the normalized Shannon entropy of productive rearrangement frequencies from one. Only overrepresented clonotypes making up at least 0.05% of each patient's repertoire were included in the public clonotype analysis. More than ten age-matched healthy donor repertoires from immuneACCESS were used as controls for clonality. TCRdb took this table from immuneACCESS and kept in-frame rearrangements with V and J called. Such tables lack part of the clones; where checked against another copy, unresolved V genes explain under half of the gap, and the rest is unexplained. V and J calls plus clone size are reproduced from that table; the DNA served to infer D and trimming. For this sample the table gives over 100,000 clones, of which 75% to 90% were detected only once. The ten top clones hold roughly 2% of the sample.

The data were obtained in a study of cytotoxic CD8 clonotypes in ibrutinib-treated CLL (dated by TCRdb to the early 2020s). For the study in its entirety: The cohort was composed of more than ten relapsed/refractory and about 15 treatment-naive patients; IGHV unmutated status was identified in around 17 patients. Partial responses were observed in around 25 patients and complete responses in 2; after a median follow-up of roughly 62 months, remission was maintained in roughly 14 patients and progression was observed in approximately 12. Response samples were obtained after a median of approximately twelve months of treatment, with a range of roughly 6 to 40 months. On average, each sample had hundreds of thousands of productive templates and more than 85,000 productive rearrangements. Of the approximately 90 people in the trial, approximately 26 had longitudinal samples available. Cryopreserved peripheral blood mononuclear cells were obtained before treatment, at response, and at either sustained remission or disease progression. Every sample from remission and from progressive disease was obtained while the patients were still on ibrutinib. What the research found in general, with its limitations: At baseline, clonality was higher than in age-matched healthy donors and showed a strong correlation with circulating CD8+ T-cell counts. At ibrutinib response clonality went up, during sustained remission it held steady, and at progression it dropped back toward baseline. Sampling times were not matched between sustained-remission and progressing patients, and lymph node repertoires were not studied. Public clonotypes were rare and either contracted or stayed stable during treatment, and the rise in clonality at ibrutinib response reflected the expansion of private clonotypes.

The time point label for this specimen denotes: 20 to 30 months on ibrutinib. Approximately 2 micrograms of genomic DNA were extracted from cryopreserved PBMCs for TCR beta library preparation. Longitudinal blood samples from CLL patients receiving ibrutinib monotherapy were subjected to high-throughput TCR beta sequencing. The patients took part in an open-label, single-center phase 2 trial of ibrutinib monotherapy. The source is a human donor with chronic lymphocytic leukemia. The material was PBMCs, obtained after 24 months of ibrutinib treatment.

The CDR3 protein sequence reads: CASSSYRRLAERSQETQYF. The DNA sequence is as follows: TGTGCCAGCAGCTCCTACCGACGATTAGCGGAAAGGTCCCAAGAGACCCAGTACTTC. Rearrangement joined TRBV7-9 to TRBJ2-5; a tentative D call is TRBD2 (6 bases match). Relative to germline, V is 4 bases shorter and J is 1 base shorter, with 25 bases between their ends. The CDR3 goes from the cysteine to the phenylalanine over 19 residues. Only the CDR3 DNA stays, 57 bases, in frame from base 1. Via the germline V gene (reference sequence), CDR1 is SEHNR and CDR2 FQNEAQ.